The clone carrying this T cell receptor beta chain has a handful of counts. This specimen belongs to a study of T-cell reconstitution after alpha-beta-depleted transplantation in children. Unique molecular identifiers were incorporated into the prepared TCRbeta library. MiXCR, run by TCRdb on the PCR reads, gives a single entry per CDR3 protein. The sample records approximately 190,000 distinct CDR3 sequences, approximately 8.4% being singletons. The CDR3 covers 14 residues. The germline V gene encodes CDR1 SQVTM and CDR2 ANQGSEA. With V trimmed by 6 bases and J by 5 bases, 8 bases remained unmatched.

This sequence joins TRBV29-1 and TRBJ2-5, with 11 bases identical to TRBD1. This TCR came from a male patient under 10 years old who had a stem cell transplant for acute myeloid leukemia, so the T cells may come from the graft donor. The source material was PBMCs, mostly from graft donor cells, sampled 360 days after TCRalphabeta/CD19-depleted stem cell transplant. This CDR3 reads CSVRTGGIRETQYF. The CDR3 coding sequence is TGCAGCGTGAGGACAGGGGGCATAAGGGAGACCCAGTACTTC.